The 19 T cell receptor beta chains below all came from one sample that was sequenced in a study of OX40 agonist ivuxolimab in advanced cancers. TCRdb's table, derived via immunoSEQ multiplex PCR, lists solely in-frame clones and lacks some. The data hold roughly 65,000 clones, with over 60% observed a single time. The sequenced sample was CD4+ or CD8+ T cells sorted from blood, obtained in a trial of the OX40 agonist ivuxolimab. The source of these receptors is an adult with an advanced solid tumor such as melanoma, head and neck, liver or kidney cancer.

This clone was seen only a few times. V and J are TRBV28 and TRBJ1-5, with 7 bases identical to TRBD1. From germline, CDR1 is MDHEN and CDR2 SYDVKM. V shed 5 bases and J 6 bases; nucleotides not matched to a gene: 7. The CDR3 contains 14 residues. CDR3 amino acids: CASSPSTGFQPQHF. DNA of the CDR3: TGTGCCAGCAGTCCCTCGACAGGGTTTCAGCCCCAGCATTTT.

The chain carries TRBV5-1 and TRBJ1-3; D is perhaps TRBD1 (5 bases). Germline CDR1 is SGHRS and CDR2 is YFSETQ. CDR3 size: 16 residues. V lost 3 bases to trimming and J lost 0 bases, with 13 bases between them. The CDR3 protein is CASSSQGPNSGNTIYF. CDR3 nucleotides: TGCGCCAGCAGCTCTCAGGGACCGAACTCTGGAAACACCATATATTTT.

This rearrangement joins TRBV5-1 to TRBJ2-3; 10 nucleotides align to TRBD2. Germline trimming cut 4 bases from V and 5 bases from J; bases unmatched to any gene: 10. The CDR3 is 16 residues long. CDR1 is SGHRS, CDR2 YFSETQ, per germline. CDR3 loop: CASSRGDLAGVDTQYF. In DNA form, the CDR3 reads TGCGCCAGCAGCAGGGGGGATCTAGCGGGAGTAGATACGCAGTATTTT.

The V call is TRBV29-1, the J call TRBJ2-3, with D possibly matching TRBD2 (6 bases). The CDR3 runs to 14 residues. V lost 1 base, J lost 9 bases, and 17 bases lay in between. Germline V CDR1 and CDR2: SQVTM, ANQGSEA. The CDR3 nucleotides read TGCAGCGTTGAAGCCCGCGGGGAGGCGACAACGCAGTATTTT. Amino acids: CSVEARGEATTQYF.

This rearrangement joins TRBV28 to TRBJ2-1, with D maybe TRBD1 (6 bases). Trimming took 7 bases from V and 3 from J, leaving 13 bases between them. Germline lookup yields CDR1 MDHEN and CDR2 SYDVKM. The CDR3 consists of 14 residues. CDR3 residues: CASTPGANYNEQFF. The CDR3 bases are TGTGCCAGCACCCCAGGGGCTAACTACAATGAGCAGTTCTTC.

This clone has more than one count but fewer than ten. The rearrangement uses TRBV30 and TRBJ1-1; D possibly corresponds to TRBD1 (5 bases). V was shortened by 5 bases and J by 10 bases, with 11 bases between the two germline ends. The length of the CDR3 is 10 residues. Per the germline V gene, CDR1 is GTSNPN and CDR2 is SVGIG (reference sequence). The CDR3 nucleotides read TGTGCCTGGGTCAGCAGGGCAGCTTTCTTT. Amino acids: CAWVSRAAFF.

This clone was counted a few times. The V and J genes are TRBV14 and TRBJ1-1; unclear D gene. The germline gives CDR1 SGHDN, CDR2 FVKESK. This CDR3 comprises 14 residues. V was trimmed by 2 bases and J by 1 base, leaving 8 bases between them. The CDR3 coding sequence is TGTGCCAGCAGCCAACCGGGCCAGAACACTGAAGCTTTCTTT. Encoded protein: CASSQPGQNTEAFF. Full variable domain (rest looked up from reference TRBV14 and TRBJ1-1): EAGVTQFPSHSVIEKGQTVTLRCDPISGHDNLYWYRRVMGKEIKFLLHFVKESKQDESGMPNNRFLAERTGGTYSTLKVQPAELEDSGVYFCASSQPGQNTEAFFGQGTRLTVV.

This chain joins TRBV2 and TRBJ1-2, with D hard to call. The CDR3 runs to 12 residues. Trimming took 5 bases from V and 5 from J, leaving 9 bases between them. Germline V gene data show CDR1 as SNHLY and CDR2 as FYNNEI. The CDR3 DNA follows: TGTGCCAGCAGTACAATCGCGTATGGCTACACCTTC. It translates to CASSTIAYGYTF.

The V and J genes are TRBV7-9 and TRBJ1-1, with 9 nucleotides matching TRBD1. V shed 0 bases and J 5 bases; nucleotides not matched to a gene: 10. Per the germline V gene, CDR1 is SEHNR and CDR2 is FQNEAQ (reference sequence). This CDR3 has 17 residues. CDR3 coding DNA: TGTGCCAGCAGCTTAGCAACAGGGGGCCTCTGGGATACTGAAGCTTTCTTT. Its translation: CASSLATGGLWDTEAFF.

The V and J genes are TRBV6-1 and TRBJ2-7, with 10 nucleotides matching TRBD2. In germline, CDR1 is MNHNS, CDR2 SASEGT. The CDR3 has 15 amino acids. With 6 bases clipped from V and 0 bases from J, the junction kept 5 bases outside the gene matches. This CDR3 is CASRGTSEISYEQYF. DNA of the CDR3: TGTGCCAGCAGGGGGACTAGCGAGATCTCCTACGAGCAGTACTTC.

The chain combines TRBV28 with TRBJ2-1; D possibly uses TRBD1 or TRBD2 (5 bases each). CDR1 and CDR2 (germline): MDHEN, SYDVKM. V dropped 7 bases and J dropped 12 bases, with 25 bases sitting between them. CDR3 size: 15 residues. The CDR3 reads CASIRTGPINSRQFF. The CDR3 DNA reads TGTGCCAGCATCCGAACGGGACCAATAAATAGTAGGCAGTTCTTC. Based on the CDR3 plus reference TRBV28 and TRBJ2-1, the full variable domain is DVKVTQSSRYLVKRTGEKVFLECVQDMDHENMFWYRQDPGLGLRLIYFSYDVKMKEKGDIPEGYSVSREKKERFSLILESASTNQTSMYLCASIRTGPINSRQFFGPGTRLTVL.

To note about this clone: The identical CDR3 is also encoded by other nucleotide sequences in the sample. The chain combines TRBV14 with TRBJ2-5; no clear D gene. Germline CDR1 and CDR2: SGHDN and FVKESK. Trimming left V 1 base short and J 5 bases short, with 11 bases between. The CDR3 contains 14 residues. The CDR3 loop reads CASSQGARSETQYF. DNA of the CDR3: TGTGCCAGCAGCCAAGGGGCAAGATCGGAGACCCAGTACTTC.

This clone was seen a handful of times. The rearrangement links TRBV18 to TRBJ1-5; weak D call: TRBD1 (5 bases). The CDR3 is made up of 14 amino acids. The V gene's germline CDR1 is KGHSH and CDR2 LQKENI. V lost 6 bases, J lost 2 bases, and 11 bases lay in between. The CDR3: CASSHDSRNQPQHF. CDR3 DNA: TGTGCCAGCTCCCACGACAGTCGCAATCAGCCCCAGCATTTT.

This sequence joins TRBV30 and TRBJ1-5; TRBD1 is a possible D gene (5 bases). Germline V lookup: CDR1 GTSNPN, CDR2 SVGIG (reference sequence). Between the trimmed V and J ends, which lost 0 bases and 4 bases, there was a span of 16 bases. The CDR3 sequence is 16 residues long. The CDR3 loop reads CAWSVQSGGPNQPQHF. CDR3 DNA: TGTGCCTGGAGTGTACAGAGCGGGGGACCGAATCAGCCCCAGCATTTT.

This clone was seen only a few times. The CDR3 is CASSLSAGAGTDTQYF. CDR3 sequence (DNA): TGTGCCAGCAGTTTATCGGCGGGAGCAGGCACAGATACGCAGTATTTT. The J gene is TRBJ2-3, the V gene TRBV28, with 7 bases aligning to TRBD2. CDR1 MDHEN and CDR2 SYDVKM come from the germline V gene. With V trimmed by 1 base and J by 1 base, 5 bases remained unmatched. The CDR3 spans 16 residues. Full variable domain (missing parts from reference TRBV28 and TRBJ2-3): DVKVTQSSRYLVKRTGEKVFLECVQDMDHENMFWYRQDPGLGLRLIYFSYDVKMKEKGDIPEGYSVSREKKERFSLILESASTNQTSMYLCASSLSAGAGTDTQYFGPGTRLTVL.

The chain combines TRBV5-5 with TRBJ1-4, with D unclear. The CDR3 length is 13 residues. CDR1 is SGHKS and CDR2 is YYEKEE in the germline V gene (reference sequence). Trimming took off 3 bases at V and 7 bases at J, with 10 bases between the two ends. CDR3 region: CASSYRAGEKLFF. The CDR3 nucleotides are TGTGCCAGCAGCTATAGGGCTGGTGAAAAACTGTTTTTT.

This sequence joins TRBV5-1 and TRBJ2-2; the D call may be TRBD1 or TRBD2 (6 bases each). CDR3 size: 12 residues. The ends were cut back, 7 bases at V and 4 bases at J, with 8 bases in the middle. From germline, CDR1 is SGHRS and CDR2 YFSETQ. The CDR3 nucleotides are TGCGCCAGCGGGGGGCCCACCGGGGAGCTGTTTTTT. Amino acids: CASGGPTGELFF. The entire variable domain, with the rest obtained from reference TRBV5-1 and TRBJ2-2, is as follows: KAGVTQTPRYLIKTRGQQVTLSCSPISGHRSVSWYQQTPGQGLQFLFEYFSETQRNKGNFPGRFSGRQFSNSRSEMNVSTLELGDSALYLCASGGPTGELFFGEGSRLTVL.

CDR3 nucleotides: TGCGCCAGCAGCTCCGGGACAGGCTCAACTAATGAAAAACTGTTTTTT. Protein: CASSSGTGSTNEKLFF. The chain joins TRBV5-1 to TRBJ1-4, with TRBD1 matching 8 bases. The CDR3 spans 16 residues. V trimming: 3 bases; J trimming: 0 bases; junction bases outside the gene matches: 4. CDR1 SGHRS and CDR2 YFSETQ come from the germline V gene.

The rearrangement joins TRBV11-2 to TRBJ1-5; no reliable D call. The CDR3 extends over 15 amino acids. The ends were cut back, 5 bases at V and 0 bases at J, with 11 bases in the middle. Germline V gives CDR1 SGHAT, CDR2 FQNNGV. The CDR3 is CASSSDLGSNQPQHF. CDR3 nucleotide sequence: TGTGCCAGCAGCAGTGATCTGGGTAGCAATCAGCCCCAGCATTTT.